This TCR beta chain was recorded in a study of vaccination and CD4 T cells after COVID-19. The CDR3 has 11 residues. Germline CDR1 and CDR2: SGHTA and FQGNSA. With 2 bases removed from V and 4 bases from J, the gap between germline ends came to 1 base. This clonotype was recorded a few times. No antigen is known for it. The Oncomine TCR Beta short-read assay sequenced DNA from cultured CD4+ T cells. Via MiXCR, TCRdb re-called the PCR reads, giving one row per CDR3 protein. The table lists 14,000 to 15,000 distinct CDR3 sequences, about 73% of them singletons. Treatment: approximately nine-day PBMC culture with coronavirus spike peptide pools or control peptides (ViraFEST assay).

What was sequenced was CD4+ T cells from blood, cultured in vitro. The chain recombines TRBV7-2 with TRBJ2-3, with D hard to call. The receptor comes from a human donor who had recovered from COVID-19. The DNA of the CDR3 is TGTGCCAGCAGCTTATCAGATACGCAGTATTTT. This gives the protein CASSLSDTQYF.